The present T cell receptor beta chain was sequenced within a study of response to subunit inactivated influenza vaccine. As concerns this clonotype: As yet, its antigen is unknown.

TCRdb redid the calling of the RT-PCR reads with MiXCR, one entry per CDR3 protein. The sample has some 190,000 distinct CDR3 sequences, around 14% seen once; the top ten hold approximately 30%. Study-wide results and caveats: Authors suggested few new T cells are recruited by each seasonal influenza vaccination.

Germline loops: CDR1 MDHEN, CDR2 SYDVKM. The CDR3 is 16 amino acids. The ends lost 1 base at V and 5 bases at J; junction bases unmatched: 6. The sequence derives from a man between 50 and 59 years old who received an inactivated influenza vaccine. Source: CD8+ T cells sorted from PBMCs, taken about 5 days after vaccination. The V gene is TRBV28, the J gene TRBJ1-2; 11 nucleotides agree with TRBD1. CDR3 residues: CASSLLRTGGRYGYTF. The CDR3 nucleotides are TGTGCCAGCAGTTTATTAAGGACAGGGGGCCGTTATGGCTACACCTTC.